Described below is a single T cell receptor beta chain sequence and its context. Mismatch with germline at one junction end may stem from a read error. The source material, RNA transcripts, was used to amplify TCR beta CDR3 regions. First-round RT-PCR of the TCR CDR3 relied on the HTBI primer set. In TCRdb, the multiplex PCR reads were re-called with MiXCR into one record per CDR3 protein. The table includes a few hundred thousand distinct CDR3 sequences, around 46% detected once. The data were obtained in a study of T cells in Graves' hyperthyroidism and ophthalmopathy. Germline V gene lookup returns CDR1 SEHNR and CDR2 FQNEAQ (reference sequence). The length of the CDR3 is 16 residues.

Sequencing was carried out using peripheral blood or thyroid tissue (not recorded which). The receptor was isolated from a young woman with Graves' hyperthyroidism. This sequence joins TRBV7-9 and TRBJ1-3, with a tentative D call TRBD1 (6 bases). CDR3 in amino acids: CASSQGRGIIGNTIYF. CDR3 DNA sequence: TGCGCCAGCAGTCAGGGGCGGGGAATCATTGGAAACACCATATATTTT. Based on the CDR3 plus reference TRBV7-9 and TRBJ1-3, the full variable domain is DTGVSQNPRHKITKRGQNVTFRCDPISEHNRLYWYRQTLGQGPEFLTYFQNEAQLEKSRLLSDRFSAERPKGSFSTLEIQRTEQGDSAMYLCASSQGRGIIGNTIYFGEGSWLTVV.